This T cell receptor (beta chain) was profiled in a study of T cell changes during pregnancy in multiple sclerosis. The germline V gene encodes CDR1 SQVTM and CDR2 ANQGSEA. There are 13 residues in the CDR3. The V and J ends lost 6 bases and 8 bases respectively, with 17 bases between them. The data were produced by immunoSEQ multiplex PCR, yet TCRdb's version contains in-frame clones alone and is incomplete. In the table there are approximately 36,000 clones, 90% to 95% of which are singletons. The chain is built from TRBV29-1 and TRBJ2-1; D is possibly TRBD1 (5 bases). The source was CD4+ T cells from peripheral blood mononuclear cells, collected in the first trimester of pregnancy. The source of this sequence is a female donor with multiple sclerosis, enrolled in a pregnancy study. CDR3 bases: TGCAGCGTCGAACCTCCAGGGTATTATGAGCAGTTCTTC. This codes for CSVEPPGYYEQFF.